The next 29 T cell receptor beta chains were all read from a single sample in a study of OX40 agonist ivuxolimab in advanced cancers. Sequencing was performed with immunoSEQ multiplex PCR; in TCRdb, only in-frame clones are kept and a portion is missing. The repertoire consists of some 37,000 clones, with 70% to 85% occurring once and the leading ten covering around 10%. The source was CD4+ or CD8+ T cells sorted from blood, collected in a trial of the OX40 agonist ivuxolimab. The receptors here all came from an adult with an advanced solid tumor such as melanoma, head and neck, liver or kidney cancer.

This clone has just one count. The chain joins TRBV7-6 to TRBJ2-1; D not resolved. CDR3 length: 15 amino acids. CDR1 and CDR2 from the germline V gene are SGHVS and FNYEAQ. V gave up 1 base and J gave up 2 bases, with 9 bases separating them. Here the CDR3 DNA reads TGTGCCAGCAGCTTAGATAGGCCAGCCTACAATGAGCAGTTCTTC. Translation gives CASSLDRPAYNEQFF.

The CDR3 bases are TGTGCCAGCCTTACAGGCTCCCAGGGAGAGACCCAGTACTTC. Translated, it gives CASLTGSQGETQYF. V gene TRBV18 combines with J gene TRBJ2-5; perhaps TRBD1 as D (5 bases). The CDR3 extends over 14 amino acids. CDR1 and CDR2 (germline): KGHSH, LQKENI. Trimming stripped 8 bases from V and 4 bases from J, with 17 bases between. The variable domain in full, completed from reference TRBV18 and TRBJ2-5, reads NAGVMQNPRHLVRRRGQEARLRCSPMKGHSHVYWYRQLPEEGLKFMVYLQKENIIDESGMPKERFSAEFPKEGPSILRIQQVVRGDSAAYFCASLTGSQGETQYFGPGTRLLVL.

The rearrangement joins TRBV7-9 to TRBJ2-1; TRBD1 agrees at 9 bases. Looked up from germline, CDR1 is SEHNR and CDR2 is FQNEAQ (reference sequence). The CDR3 has 17 residues. Trimming took 5 bases from V and 0 from J; bases not matched to a gene: 8. The CDR3 DNA sequence: TGTGCCAGCAGCATCCAGACAGGGGGGGGCTCCTACAATGAGCAGTTCTTC. As protein: CASSIQTGGGSYNEQFF.

This clone was seen a handful of times. The DNA of the CDR3 is TGCGCCAGCAGCCGGACTGGAGACGGCGAGCAGTACTTC. Translated, it gives CASSRTGDGEQYF. V usage is TRBV5-1 and J usage is TRBJ2-7, with D possibly TRBD2 on 5 matching bases. Deletions cut 4 bases from V and 6 bases from J, with 14 bases between. This CDR3 has 13 amino acids. Germline V gene sequence: CDR1 SGHRS, CDR2 YFSETQ.

This chain links TRBV29-1 with TRBJ1-2, with D possibly matching TRBD1 (5 bases). The V and J ends lost 2 bases and 8 bases respectively, with 15 bases between them. This CDR3 is built from 13 residues. CDR1 is SQVTM and CDR2 is ANQGSEA in the germline V gene. This CDR3 is CSVERGALGGYTF. CDR3 DNA: TGCAGCGTTGAAAGAGGGGCCCTGGGAGGCTACACCTTC.

The rearrangement uses TRBV18 and TRBJ2-3, with 10 bases that match TRBD1. The CDR3 extends over 16 amino acids. V lost 4 bases, J lost 2 bases, and 6 bases stayed unmatched. Germline values: CDR1 KGHSH, CDR2 LQKENI. The chain's CDR3 is CASSLRQGAPTDTQYF. The DNA for the CDR3 is TGTGCCAGCTCACTCAGACAGGGGGCGCCCACAGATACGCAGTATTTT.

This clone was observed a single time. The genes are TRBV6-4 and TRBJ2-1; D remains unclear. The germline CDR1 and CDR2 sequences are MRHNA and SNTAGT. This CDR3 spans 14 amino acids. V was pared by 1 base and J by 8 bases, with 12 bases between. The chain's CDR3 is CASSDLYRSDEQFF. DNA of the CDR3: TGTGCCAGCAGTGACTTATACCGCAGTGATGAGCAGTTCTTC.

This chain joins TRBV30 and TRBJ2-3; D is unclear. The germline CDR1 and CDR2 sequences are GTSNPN and SVGIG (reference sequence). The CDR3 loop spans 13 amino acids. With 1 base removed from V and 0 bases from J, the gap between germline ends came to 5 bases. CDR3 DNA sequence: TGTGCCTGGAGTGGGGCGAGCACAGATACGCAGTATTTT. It is translated as CAWSGASTDTQYF. Filled out from reference TRBV30 and TRBJ2-3, the complete variable domain reads SQTIHQWPATLVQPVGSPLSLECTVEGTSNPNLYWYRQAAGRGLQLLFYSVGIGQISSEVPQNLSASRPQDRQFILSSKKLLLSDSGFYLCAWSGASTDTQYFGPGTRLTVL.

The chain couples TRBV5-1 to TRBJ1-1, with D possibly being TRBD1 (6 bases). Trimming removed 2 bases at V and 7 bases at J, with 18 bases between. The CDR3 is made up of 15 amino acids. The germline CDR1 and CDR2 sequences are SGHRS and YFSETQ. The CDR3 loop is CASSFDNTGRGEAFF. The CDR3, as DNA: TGCGCCAGCAGCTTTGACAATACAGGGAGAGGTGAAGCTTTCTTT.

V usage is TRBV30 and J usage is TRBJ1-1; D may be TRBD1 (6 bases). CDR1 GTSNPN and CDR2 SVGIG come from the germline V gene (reference sequence). V was trimmed by 5 bases and J by 9 bases, leaving 19 bases between them. The CDR3 runs 13 residues. The CDR3 reads CAWSLLGGTKAFF. The CDR3 bases are TGTGCCTGGTCCCTTTTAGGGGGAACTAAAGCTTTCTTT.

The chain couples TRBV7-6 to TRBJ1-3; D is ambiguous. CDR1 and CDR2 from the germline V gene are SGHVS and FNYEAQ. This CDR3 is 15 amino acids long. The V end lost 6 bases, the J end lost 0 bases, and 12 bases lay between the germline ends. CDR3 nucleotide sequence: TGTGCCAGCAGGACGGACTGGAGCTCTGGAAACACCATATATTTT. Its translation is CASRTDWSSGNTIYF.

CDR3 in amino acids: CAWSVNTEAFF. CDR3 sequence (DNA): TGTGCCTGGAGCGTGAACACTGAAGCTTTCTTT. The V call is TRBV30, the J call TRBJ1-1; D not resolved. CDR3 length: 11 residues. Germline lookup yields CDR1 GTSNPN and CDR2 SVGIG (reference sequence). V was shortened by 3 bases and J by 0 bases, with 2 bases between the two germline ends.

The J gene is TRBJ1-2, the V gene TRBV11-2; a possible D gene is TRBD1 (6 bases). This CDR3 comprises 14 residues. Germline-derived CDR1 and CDR2 are SGHAT and FQNNGV. Trimming pared 4 bases from V and 4 bases from J, leaving 13 bases between. DNA for the CDR3: TGTGCCAGCAGCTCATTACAGGGCAGCTATGGCTACACCTTC. Its protein product is CASSSLQGSYGYTF.

This clone was seen a few times. The chain links TRBV10-2 to TRBJ1-1; 7 bases match TRBD1. The V segment lost 8 bases and the J segment 3 bases; nucleotides outside the gene matches: 6. The CDR3 has 13 residues. CDR1 is WSHSY, CDR2 SAAADI, per germline. CDR3 sequence: CASSSQGYTEAFF. The DNA of the CDR3 is TGCGCCAGCTCCTCACAGGGGTACACTGAAGCTTTCTTT.

This clone was detected a few times. The rearrangement joins TRBV6-5 to TRBJ2-7, with unresolved D. V shed 4 bases and J shed 4 bases, with 5 bases lying between them. The germline CDR1 and CDR2 sequences are MNHEY and SVGAGI. The CDR3 has 11 residues. The CDR3 nucleotides are TGTGCCAGCAGTTCTATGTACGAGCAGTACTTC. Amino acid sequence: CASSSMYEQYF.

This sequence joins TRBV10-2 and TRBJ1-5; D remains unclear. In germline, CDR1 is WSHSY, CDR2 SAAADI. Trimming took 3 bases from V and 0 from J, leaving 9 bases between them. This CDR3 is built from 15 residues. In DNA, the CDR3 is TGCGCCAGCAGTGACGGACCATATAGCAATCAGCCCCAGCATTTT. This codes for CASSDGPYSNQPQHF.

V gene TRBV27 combines with J gene TRBJ2-1; D gene ambiguous. The CDR3 runs to 15 residues. Germline values: CDR1 MNHEY, CDR2 SMNVEV (reference sequence). Trimming pared 5 bases from V and 6 bases from J, leaving 17 bases between. CDR3 nucleotide sequence: TGTGCCAGCAGTCCTAAGGTGGCCTCTAGCAATGAGCAGTTCTTC. This codes for CASSPKVASSNEQFF.

The V gene is TRBV7-9, the J gene TRBJ2-7; D gene ambiguous. The germline V gene encodes CDR1 SEHNR and CDR2 FQNEAQ (reference sequence). This CDR3 spans 12 amino acids. V was shortened by 10 bases and J by 2 bases, with 12 bases between the two germline ends. The CDR3 here is CATTGGTYEQYF. For the CDR3, the DNA is TGTGCCACGACCGGCGGTACCTACGAGCAGTACTTC. Using reference TRBV7-9 and TRBJ2-7 for the parts outside the CDR3, the full variable domain is DTGVSQNPRHKITKRGQNVTFRCDPISEHNRLYWYRQTLGQGPEFLTYFQNEAQLEKSRLLSDRFSAERPKGSFSTLEIQRTEQGDSAMYLCATTGGTYEQYFGPGTRLTVT.

The J gene is TRBJ1-4, the V gene TRBV4-1; unclear D gene. V lost 0 bases, J lost 0 bases, and 17 bases lay in between. CDR1 and CDR2 (germline): MGHRA, YSYEKL. This CDR3 spans 19 amino acids. The CDR3 loop is CASSQDSSSSAATNEKLFF. The CDR3 nucleotides are TGCGCCAGCAGCCAAGATTCCAGCTCCTCGGCTGCAACTAATGAAAAACTGTTTTTT.

V usage is TRBV7-9 and J usage is TRBJ2-5, with unresolved D. The CDR3 is 13 residues long. CDR1 and CDR2 from the germline V gene are SEHNR and FQNEAQ (reference sequence). The V and J ends lost 1 base and 4 bases respectively, with 7 bases between them. CDR3 DNA: TGTGCCAGCAGCTTAGTCTCCGTAGAGACCCAGTACTTC. Amino acid sequence: CASSLVSVETQYF.

The rearrangement uses TRBV7-3 and TRBJ2-3; TRBD2 aligns across 7 bases. Trimming took 4 bases from V and 2 from J; bases not matched to a gene: 15. Germline V lookup: CDR1 SGHTA, CDR2 FQGTGA. The CDR3 is 18 residues long. CDR3 DNA sequence: TGTGCCAGCAGCTCCCTTTGGGGGGAGCGGGGCACCACAGATACGCAGTATTTT. The encoded protein is CASSSLWGERGTTDTQYF. The whole variable domain, filled in from reference TRBV7-3 and TRBJ2-3, reads GAGVSQTPSNKVTEKGKYVELRCDPISGHTALYWYRQSLGQGPEFLIYFQGTGAADDSGLPNDRFFAVRPEGSVSTLKIQRTERGDSAVYLCASSSLWGERGTTDTQYFGPGTRLTVL.

The chain joins TRBV15 to TRBJ1-1; D is undetermined. V lost 3 bases, J lost 3 bases, and 23 bases lay in between. Germline CDR1 is LNHNV and CDR2 is YYDKDF (reference sequence). The length of the CDR3 is 18 residues. The CDR3 nucleotides are TGTGCCACCAGCAGCAACCGGAGGAGGACCCCTGGGGACACTGAAGCTTTCTTT. Its translation: CATSSNRRRTPGDTEAFF.

For the CDR3, the DNA is TGTGCCAGCAGCGGGCTCCGGGGGCACAACTATGGCTACACCTTC. As protein: CASSGLRGHNYGYTF. This rearrangement joins TRBV5-5 to TRBJ1-2; D might be TRBD1 (6 bases). This CDR3 region has 15 residues. V was pared by 4 bases and J by 2 bases, with 15 bases between. Germline values: CDR1 SGHKS, CDR2 YYEKEE (reference sequence).

This clone was detected only a few times. V and J are TRBV6-1 and TRBJ2-7; 10 nucleotides line up with TRBD2. CDR3 length equals 14 residues. In germline, CDR1 is MNHNS, CDR2 SASEGT. Losses at the gene ends were 7 bases for V and 1 base for J; bases not matched to a gene: 4. The CDR3 sequence: CASILAGGSYEQYF. Here the CDR3 DNA reads TGTGCCAGCATATTAGCGGGGGGATCCTACGAGCAGTACTTC.

The V gene is TRBV30, the J gene TRBJ1-2; D may be TRBD1 (5 bases). Looked up from germline, CDR1 is GTSNPN and CDR2 is SVGIG (reference sequence). Trimming took 3 bases from V and 10 from J, leaving 18 bases between them. CDR3 size: 13 residues. The CDR3 is CAWRPGPHKFYTF. For the CDR3, the DNA is TGTGCCTGGAGACCGGGACCCCATAAGTTCTACACCTTC.

The V call is TRBV6-5, the J call TRBJ1-1; no clear D gene. Germline CDR1 reads MNHEY; CDR2 reads SVGAGI. V lost 0 bases and J 5 bases, leaving 7 bases between the germline ends. This CDR3 region has 13 residues. The CDR3 is CASSYSLPTEAFF. DNA of the CDR3: TGTGCCAGCAGTTACTCGCTTCCTACTGAAGCTTTCTTT.

The chain recombines TRBV5-6 with TRBJ1-1, with D possibly being TRBD1 (5 bases). This CDR3 spans 13 amino acids. Germline V lookup: CDR1 SGHDT, CDR2 YYEEEE. V lost 4 bases and J 4 bases, leaving 11 bases between the germline ends. The CDR3 reads CASSPLGGTEAFF. The CDR3 coding sequence is TGTGCCAGCAGCCCCCTGGGGGGCACTGAAGCTTTCTTT. Full variable domain (remainder filled in from reference TRBV5-6 and TRBJ1-1): DAGVTQSPTHLIKTRGQQVTLRCSPKSGHDTVSWYQQALGQGPQFIFQYYEEEERQRGNFPDRFSGHQFPNYSSELNVNALLLGDSALYLCASSPLGGTEAFFGQGTRLTVV.

The genes are TRBV30 and TRBJ1-6, with 8 bases fitting TRBD1. The germline V gene encodes CDR1 GTSNPN and CDR2 SVGIG (reference sequence). This CDR3 contains 14 residues. The V and J ends lost 4 bases and 10 bases, in that order; junction bases with no gene match: 9. The CDR3 nucleotides are TGTGCCTGGACCCCGGACAGGGCGGGATCACCCCTCCACTTT. Translated: CAWTPDRAGSPLHF.

Judged by abundance, this clone is medium-sized (0.01 to 0.1%). The genes are TRBV4-2 and TRBJ1-1, with TRBD1 matching over 7 bases. The CDR3 is 13 amino acids. In germline, CDR1 is LGHNA, CDR2 YNFKEQ. Losses at the gene ends were 4 bases for V and 4 bases for J; bases not matched to a gene: 3. DNA of the CDR3: TGTGCCAGCAGCCCAGGGGGGAGCACTGAAGCTTTCTTT. Protein: CASSPGGSTEAFF.